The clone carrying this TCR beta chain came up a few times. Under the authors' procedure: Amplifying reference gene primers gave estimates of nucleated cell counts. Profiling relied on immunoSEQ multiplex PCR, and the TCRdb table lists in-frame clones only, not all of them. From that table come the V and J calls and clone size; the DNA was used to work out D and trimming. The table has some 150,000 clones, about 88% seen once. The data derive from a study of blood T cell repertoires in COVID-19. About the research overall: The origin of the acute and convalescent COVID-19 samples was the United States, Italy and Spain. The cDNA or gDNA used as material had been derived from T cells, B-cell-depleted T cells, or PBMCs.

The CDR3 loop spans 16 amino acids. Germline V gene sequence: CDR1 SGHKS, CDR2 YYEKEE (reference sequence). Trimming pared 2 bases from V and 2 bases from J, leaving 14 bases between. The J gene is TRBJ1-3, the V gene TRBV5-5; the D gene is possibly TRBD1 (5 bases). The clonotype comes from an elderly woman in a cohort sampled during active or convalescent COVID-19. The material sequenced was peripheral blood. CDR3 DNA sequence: TGTGCCAGCAGCTTACGACCTGACAGTGCTGGAAACACCATATATTTT. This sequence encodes CASSLRPDSAGNTIYF.